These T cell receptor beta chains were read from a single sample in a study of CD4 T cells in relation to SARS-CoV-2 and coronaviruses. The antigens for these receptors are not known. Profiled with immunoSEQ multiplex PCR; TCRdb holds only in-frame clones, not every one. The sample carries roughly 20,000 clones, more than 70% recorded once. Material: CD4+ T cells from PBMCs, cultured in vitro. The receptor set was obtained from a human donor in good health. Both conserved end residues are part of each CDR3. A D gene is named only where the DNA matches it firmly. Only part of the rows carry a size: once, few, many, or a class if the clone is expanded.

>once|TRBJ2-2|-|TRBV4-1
CASSQGGLVPNTGELFF
TGCGCCAGCAGCCAAGGGGGTCTGGTCCCCAACACCGGGGAGCTGTTTTTT
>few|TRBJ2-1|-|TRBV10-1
CATGYTPAQSSYNEQFF
TGCGCCACCGGTTATACGCCCGCCCAGAGCTCCTACAATGAGCAGTTCTTC
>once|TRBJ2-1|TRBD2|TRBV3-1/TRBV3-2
CASSPRLAGTAGGEQFF
TGTGCCAGCAGCCCCAGACTAGCGGGAACCGCGGGGGGTGAGCAGTTCTTC
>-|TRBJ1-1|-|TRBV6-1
CASSRGRAMDTEAFF
TGTGCCAGCAGCCGCGGACGGGCAATGGACACTGAAGCTTTCTTT
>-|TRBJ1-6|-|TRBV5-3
CARSLGKRLVGSPLHF
TGTGCCAGAAGCTTGGGTAAGAGGTTAGTTGGATCACCCCTCCACTTT
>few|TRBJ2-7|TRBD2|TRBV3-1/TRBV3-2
CASSHGFAGASYEQYF
TGTGCCAGCAGCCATGGCTTCGCGGGAGCATCCTACGAGCAGTACTTC
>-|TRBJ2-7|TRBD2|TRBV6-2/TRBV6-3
CASSYSSGTTYEQYF
TGTGCCAGCAGTTACTCTAGCGGGACTACCTACGAGCAGTACTTC
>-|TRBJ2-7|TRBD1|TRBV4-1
CASSTMRDRGGYEQYF
TGCGCCAGCAGTACAATGCGGGACAGGGGTGGGTACGAGCAGTACTTC
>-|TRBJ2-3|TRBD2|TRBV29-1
CSAQLATSTDTQYF
TGCAGCGCCCAACTAGCGACTAGCACAGATACGCAGTATTTT
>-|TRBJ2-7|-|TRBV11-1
CASSLPTDYYEQYF
TGTGCCAGCAGCCTACCGACAGATTACTACGAGCAGTACTTC
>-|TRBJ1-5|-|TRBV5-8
CASSSRTFSNQPQHF
TGTGCCAGCAGCTCCCGGACGTTTAGCAATCAGCCCCAGCATTTT
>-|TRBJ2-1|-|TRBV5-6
CASSWGEGSLSEQFF
TGTGCCAGCAGTTGGGGCGAGGGGTCTCTCAGTGAGCAGTTCTTC
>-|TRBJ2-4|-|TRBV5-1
CASSLATPKNIQYF
TGCGCCAGCAGCTTGGCTACCCCCAAAAACATTCAGTACTTC
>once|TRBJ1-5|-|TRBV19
CASSISGFSNQPQHF
TGTGCCAGTAGTATTTCAGGGTTCAGCAATCAGCCCCAGCATTTT
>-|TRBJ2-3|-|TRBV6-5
CASSLAITDTQYF
TGTGCCAGCTCCTTGGCGATCACAGATACGCAGTATTTT
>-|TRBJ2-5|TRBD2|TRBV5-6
CASSWPWTSGAEETQYF
TGTGCCAGCAGCTGGCCGTGGACTAGCGGGGCCGAAGAGACCCAGTACTTC
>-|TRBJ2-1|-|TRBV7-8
CASSLRAFQNNEQFF
TGTGCCAGCAGCTTAAGGGCCTTCCAAAACAATGAGCAGTTCTTC
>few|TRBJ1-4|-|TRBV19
CASSIVAQGSEKLFF
TGTGCCAGTAGTATAGTCGCTCAGGGAAGTGAAAAACTGTTTTTT
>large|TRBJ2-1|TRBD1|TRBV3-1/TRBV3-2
CASSPTSGTGEFF
TGTGCCAGCAGCCCGACCTCCGGGACAGGGGAGTTCTTC
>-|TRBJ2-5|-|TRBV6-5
CASTVQGQGLETQYF
TGTGCCAGTACTGTCCAGGGGCAGGGGTTAGAGACCCAGTACTTC
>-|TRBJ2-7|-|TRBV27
CASSFRRYSYEQYF
TGTGCCAGCAGTTTTCGGCGTTATTCCTACGAGCAGTACTTC
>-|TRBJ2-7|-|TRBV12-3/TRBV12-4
CASSPGLYEQYF
TGTGCCAGCAGCCCGGGGCTCTACGAGCAGTACTTC
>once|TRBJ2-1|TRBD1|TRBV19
CASREPGQGYNEQFF
TGTGCCAGTAGGGAACCGGGACAGGGGTACAATGAGCAGTTCTTC
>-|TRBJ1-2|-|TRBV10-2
CASSRDTSYGYTF
TGCGCCAGCAGTCGGGACACCTCCTATGGCTACACCTTC
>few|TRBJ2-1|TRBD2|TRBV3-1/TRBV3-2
CASSRGTSFNEQFF
TGTGCCAGCAGCCGCGGGACTAGCTTTAATGAGCAGTTCTTC
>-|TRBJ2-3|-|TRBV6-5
CASIPRNPSTDTQYF
TGTGCCAGTATACCAAGGAACCCTAGCACAGATACGCAGTATTTT
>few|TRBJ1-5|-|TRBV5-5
CASSLAPSLGQPQHF
TGTGCCAGCAGCTTGGCTCCCAGCCTCGGGCAGCCCCAGCATTTT
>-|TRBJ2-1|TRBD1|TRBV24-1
CATSDSGDRVNEQFF
TGTGCCACCAGTGATTCTGGGGACAGGGTCAATGAGCAGTTCTTC
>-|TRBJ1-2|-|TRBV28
CASSLAGGYTF
TGTGCCAGCAGCCTAGCAGGGGGCTACACCTTC
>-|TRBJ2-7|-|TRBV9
CASSVGPGKAEQYF
TGTGCCAGCAGCGTAGGCCCGGGGAAGGCCGAGCAGTACTTC
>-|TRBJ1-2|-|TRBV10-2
CASRGFYGYTF
TGCGCCAGCAGGGGGTTCTATGGCTACACCTTC
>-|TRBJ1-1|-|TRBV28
CASSPTGRTFF
TGTGCCAGCAGTCCAACCGGGAGAACTTTCTTT
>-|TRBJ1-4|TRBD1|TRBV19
CASSTRTGWDEKLFF
TGTGCCAGTAGTACCAGGACAGGGTGGGATGAAAAACTGTTTTTT
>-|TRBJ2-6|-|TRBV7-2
CASSYKKGGANVLTF
TGTGCCAGCAGCTACAAAAAGGGGGGGGCCAACGTCCTGACTTTC
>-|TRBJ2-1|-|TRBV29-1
CSVVRQPGIYNEQFF
TGCAGCGTTGTCCGGCAGCCCGGAATCTACAATGAGCAGTTCTTC
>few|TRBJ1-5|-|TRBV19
CASSSLGTGNQPQHF
TGTGCCAGTAGTTCGTTGGGGACGGGCAATCAGCCCCAGCATTTT
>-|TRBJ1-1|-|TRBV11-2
CASQDGGSRNTEAFF
TGTGCCAGCCAGGACGGGGGGAGTCGGAACACTGAAGCTTTCTTT
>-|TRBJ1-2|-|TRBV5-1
CASSLSETRYGYTF
TGCGCCAGCAGCCTTTCGGAGACCCGCTATGGCTACACCTTC
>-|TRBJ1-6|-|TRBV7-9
CASSSVLGGPSYNSPLHF
TGTGCCAGCAGCTCCGTATTGGGGGGCCCCTCCTATAATTCACCCCTCCACTTT
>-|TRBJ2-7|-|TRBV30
CAWSVGVDEQYF
TGTGCCTGGAGTGTAGGGGTAGACGAGCAGTACTTC
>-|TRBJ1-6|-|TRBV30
CAWSRVNSPLHF
TGTGCCTGGAGTAGAGTTAATTCACCCCTCCACTTT
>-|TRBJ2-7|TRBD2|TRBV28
CASLGSGSSSYEQYF
TGTGCCAGCCTCGGCAGCGGGAGTAGCTCCTACGAGCAGTACTTC
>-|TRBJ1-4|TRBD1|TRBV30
CAWSGQGEGKLFF
TGTGCCTGGAGTGGGCAGGGGGAAGGAAAACTGTTTTTT
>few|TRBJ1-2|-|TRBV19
CASSHLSHRQIDYGYTF
TGTGCCAGTAGCCACTTGTCGCACAGGCAGATCGACTATGGCTACACCTTC